The following is a T cell receptor (beta chain) sequence with its context. Germline CDR1 and CDR2: MNHNY and SVGAGI (reference sequence). V lost 4 bases, J lost 3 bases, and 25 bases lay in between. This CDR3 is built from 18 residues. From the 5' RACE reads, TCRdb called clonotypes with MiXCR, one entry per CDR3 protein. The data contain about 50,000 distinct CDR3 sequences, about 13% of them singletons. This record belongs to a study of early T cells in non-severe SARS-CoV-2 infection. V gene TRBV6-6 combines with J gene TRBJ2-7; the D gene is possibly TRBD2 (6 bases). The TCR was taken from an adult who was a healthcare worker with PCR-confirmed SARS-CoV-2 infection or an uninfected control (not recorded which). Sequencing was performed on whole blood. The CDR3 protein is CASSSGRGSRSENYEQYF. In nucleotides, the CDR3 is TGTGCCAGCAGTTCTGGCCGGGGGAGCCGATCAGAGAACTACGAGCAGTACTTC.